Given below is one T cell receptor beta chain in context. The antigen remains unidentified. The data were taken from a study of T cell responses to AZD1222 COVID-19 vaccine. Study background: Both about-4-week and about-12-week second-dose recipients were combined.

Findings and caveats of the study: Samples come after the peak T cell response, not at day 14. Baseline seropositives among AZD1222 recipients totaled only 5 to 7. Females made up more of the donors, who were largely white British, and clonal diversity may have come out too low.

This CDR3 has 15 residues. Trimming took 2 bases from V and 6 from J, leaving 14 bases between them. CDR1 and CDR2 from the germline V gene are LNHDA and SQIVND (reference sequence). TCRdb's table, derived via immunoSEQ multiplex PCR, lists solely in-frame clones and lacks some. The profile shows about 140,000 clones, around 91% of them singletons. The chain carries TRBV19 and TRBJ1-5; TRBD1 might be the D (6 bases). The sequence was obtained from an adult in good health. The starting material was peripheral blood, obtained on day 0 of AZD1222 vaccination. In DNA, the CDR3 is TGTGCCAGTAGTATAATAAAGGGGGGCGGTCAGCCCCAGCATTTT. It yields the protein CASSIIKGGGQPQHF.